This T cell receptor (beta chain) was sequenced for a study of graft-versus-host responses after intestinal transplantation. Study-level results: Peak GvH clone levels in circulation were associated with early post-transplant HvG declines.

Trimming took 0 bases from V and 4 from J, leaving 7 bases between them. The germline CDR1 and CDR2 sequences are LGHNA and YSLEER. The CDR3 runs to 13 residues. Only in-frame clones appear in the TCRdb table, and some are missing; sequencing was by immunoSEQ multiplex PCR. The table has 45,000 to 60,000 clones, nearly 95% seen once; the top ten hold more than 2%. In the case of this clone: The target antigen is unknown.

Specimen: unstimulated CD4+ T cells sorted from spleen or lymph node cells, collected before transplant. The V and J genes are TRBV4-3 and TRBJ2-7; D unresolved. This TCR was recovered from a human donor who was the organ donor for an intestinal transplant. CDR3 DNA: TGCGCCAGCAGCCAAGATGTGGCATACGAGCAGTACTTC. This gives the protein CASSQDVAYEQYF.